This entry lists 13 T cell receptor beta chains sequenced from one sample in a study of T cells after yellow fever vaccination. MiXCR, run by TCRdb on the 5' RACE reads, gives a single entry per CDR3 protein. Of more than 50,000 distinct CDR3 sequences in the sample, approximately 6% were seen once. This material consisted of PBMCs, either bulk or a sorted T-cell subset (CD4+, CD8+, memory, or dextramer-sorted; not recorded which), taken on the day of the yellow fever booster vaccination. These receptors all come from a man between 18 and 29 years old who received the YFV17D yellow fever vaccine.

This clonotype has ten or more counts. The gene calls are TRBV2 and TRBJ2-3, with unresolved D. The CDR3 is 13 residues long. Trimming removed 8 bases at V and 6 bases at J, with 15 bases between. Germline V gene data show CDR1 as SNHLY and CDR2 as FYNNEI. CDR3 sequence (DNA): TGTGCCAGCCGTGCCACCGCAGCGGATACGCAGTATTTT. The encoded protein is CASRATAADTQYF.

The chain carries TRBV4-1 and TRBJ2-7; 12 nucleotides match TRBD1. This CDR3 is 16 amino acids long. CDR1 and CDR2 (germline): MGHRA, YSYEKL. Trimming removed 0 bases from V and 7 bases from J; junction bases left unmatched: 7. The DNA for the CDR3 is TGCGCCAGCAGCCAAGAGCCGGGACAGGGGGCAGGGGAGCAGTACTTC. Translating it yields CASSQEPGQGAGEQYF.

This clonotype was counted at least ten times. The rearrangement links TRBV6-1 to TRBJ2-1, with 13 bases fitting TRBD2. CDR1 is MNHNS, CDR2 SASEGT, per germline. Trimming removed 6 bases from V and 5 bases from J; junction bases left unmatched: 7. This CDR3 has 16 residues. Here the CDR3 DNA reads TGTGCCAGCAGCCCCAGACTAGCGGGGGGCAACAATGAGCAGTTCTTC. Amino acid sequence: CASSPRLAGGNNEQFF.

The table lists this clonotype with many counts. This chain links TRBV10-2 with TRBJ2-5; a possible D gene is TRBD2 (5 bases). Trimming cost V 7 bases and J 3 bases, with 9 bases left between them. Germline loops: CDR1 WSHSY, CDR2 SAAADI. The CDR3 totals 12 residues. The CDR3 nucleotides read TGCGCCAGCACTAGCAGCAAAGAGACCCAGTACTTC. Its protein is CASTSSKETQYF.

This clonotype was detected a few times. This chain uses TRBV24-1 with TRBJ2-5, with 8 bases that match TRBD1. CDR1 and CDR2 from the germline V gene are KGHDR and SFDVKD. V lost 9 bases to trimming and J lost 5 bases; unmatched junction nucleotides: 13. The CDR3 covers 15 residues. CDR3: CATSTGTGEEETQYF. In nucleotides, the CDR3 is TGTGCCACCTCAACCGGGACAGGAGAAGAGGAGACCCAGTACTTC.

The rearrangement joins TRBV6-5 to TRBJ1-5; TRBD1 matches 7 bases. V lost 5 bases and J lost 6; bases outside the gene matches: 7. Germline values: CDR1 MNHEY, CDR2 SVGAGI. The CDR3 totals 14 residues. The CDR3 DNA follows: TGTGCCAGCAGTCCAACAGGGGCCCGTCAGCCCCAGCATTTT. Amino acid sequence: CASSPTGARQPQHF.

This clonotype appeared a few times. The chain joins TRBV7-2 to TRBJ1-6; D remains unclear. Germline CDR1 SGHTA, CDR2 FQGNSA. Deletions cut 6 bases from V and 0 bases from J, with 15 bases between. This CDR3 is built from 17 residues. In DNA, the CDR3 is TGTGCCAGCAGTCAAGCTAGGTTTGGCTCCTATAATTCACCCCTCCACTTT. Its translation: CASSQARFGSYNSPLHF.

This clonotype was found many times. The gene calls are TRBV27 and TRBJ2-3; tentative D call: TRBD2 (6 bases). Trimming took 2 bases from V and 4 from J, leaving 10 bases between them. In germline, CDR1 is MNHEY, CDR2 SMNVEV (reference sequence). The CDR3 has 14 amino acids. The chain's CDR3 is CASSLTSNPDTQYF. CDR3 DNA sequence: TGTGCCAGCAGTTTAACTAGCAACCCAGATACGCAGTATTTT.

This clonotype was observed many times. The chain joins TRBV27 to TRBJ2-7; 7 bases match TRBD1. The CDR3 has 14 residues. Germline CDR1 MNHEY, CDR2 SMNVEV (reference sequence). After removal of 0 bases from V and 3 bases from J, the junction contained 2 bases not matched to a gene. CDR3 in DNA: TGTGCCAGCAGTTTATCAGGGGGCAGCTACGAGCAGTACGTC. It codes for CASSLSGGSYEQYV.

The chain employs TRBV27 and TRBJ2-5; 7 nucleotides align to TRBD2. Germline-derived CDR1 and CDR2 are MNHEY and SMNVEV (reference sequence). The CDR3 spans 14 residues. Losses at the gene ends were 2 bases for V and 2 bases for J; bases not matched to a gene: 2. The CDR3 here is CASSLLAAQETQYF. CDR3 coding DNA: TGTGCCAGCAGTTTACTAGCGGCGCAAGAGACCCAGTACTTC.

Ten or more counts support this clonotype. V gene TRBV29-1 combines with J gene TRBJ1-1, with a possible D match to TRBD1 (5 bases). Per germline, CDR1 SQVTM and CDR2 ANQGSEA. The ends were cut back, 1 base at V and 6 bases at J, with 12 bases in the middle. The length of the CDR3 is 13 residues. The CDR3 region is CSVEGGYGSEAFF. DNA for the CDR3: TGCAGCGTTGAAGGGGGGTATGGGTCTGAAGCTTTCTTT.

The rearrangement links TRBV4-3 to TRBJ1-2; tentative D call: TRBD1 (6 bases). V was pared by 3 bases and J by 4 bases, with 12 bases between. Germline-derived CDR1 and CDR2 are LGHNA and YSLEER. This CDR3 comprises 14 residues. The DNA for the CDR3 is TGCGCCAGCAGCCACTTACGGGGGGCCTATGGCTACACCTTC. Translating it yields CASSHLRGAYGYTF.

The rearrangement uses TRBV14 and TRBJ2-7, with D perhaps matching TRBD1 or TRBD2 (5 bases each). The V end was cut by 4 bases, the J end by 3 bases, with 16 bases between. The germline CDR1 and CDR2 sequences are SGHDN and FVKESK. This CDR3 region has 15 residues. The DNA of the CDR3 is TGTGCCAGCAGCCCGGGGCAGGGTCCCTTCTACGAGCAGTACGTC. Translation gives CASSPGQGPFYEQYV.